A selection of T cell receptor beta chains follows, all from one sample in a study of shared clonotypes between healthy human individuals. Only in-frame clones appear in the TCRdb table, and some are missing; sequencing was by immunoSEQ multiplex PCR. The sample consists of fewer than 3 million clones, around 93% of them appearing once. Sequencing input: naive CD4+ T cells from PBMCs. The origin of the receptors is a man between 18 and 35 years old in good health. Some clones in this sample may be carry-over from other donors' samples. CDR3s include the opening cysteine and the closing phenylalanine or tryptophan. D genes are given only for firm matches. Some rows have no size entry. The others give once, few or many, or a class for an expanded clone.

J: TRBJ2-1
V: TRBV4-2
size: .
D: TRBD2
CDR3: CASSLGTSGSRDEQFF
DNA: TGTGCCAGCAGCCTGGGGACTAGCGGGAGTAGGGATGAGCAGTTCTTC

J: TRBJ2-2
V: TRBV11-3
size: .
D: .
CDR3: CASSLDGVTGTGELFF
DNA: TGTGCCAGCAGCTTAGATGGGGTTACGGGCACCGGGGAGCTGTTTTTT

J: TRBJ1-2
V: TRBV4-2
size: .
D: .
CDR3: CASSQEWAPWGGYTF
DNA: TGTGCCAGCAGCCAAGAATGGGCCCCCTGGGGAGGCTACACCTTC

J: TRBJ2-1
V: TRBV7-3
size: .
D: .
CDR3: CASSSDARGGSYNEQFF
DNA: TGTGCCAGCAGCTCCGACGCCCGAGGAGGCTCCTACAATGAGCAGTTCTTC

J: TRBJ1-2
V: TRBV28
size: .
D: .
CDR3: CASSLGGRGYTF
DNA: TGTGCCAGCAGTTTAGGGGGGAGAGGCTACACCTTC

J: TRBJ2-5
V: TRBV6-5
size: .
D: .
CDR3: CASSYDTTETQYF
DNA: TGTGCCAGCAGTTACGATACCACGGAGACCCAGTACTTC

J: TRBJ1-1
V: TRBV7-9
size: .
D: .
CDR3: CASSFRKGPHTEAFF
DNA: TGTGCCAGCAGCTTCAGGAAGGGGCCGCACACTGAAGCTTTCTTT

J: TRBJ1-1
V: TRBV11-2
size: .
D: .
CDR3: CASSLVAGMNTEAFF
DNA: TGTGCCAGCAGCTTAGTTGCGGGGATGAACACTGAAGCTTTCTTT

J: TRBJ2-7
V: TRBV11-3
size: .
D: .
CDR3: CASSGGVGGEQYF
DNA: TGTGCCAGCTCAGGCGGAGTTGGGGGCGAGCAGTACTTC

J: TRBJ2-3
V: TRBV5-1
size: .
D: TRBD2
CDR3: CASSSLAGGGTDTQYF
DNA: TGCGCCAGCAGCTCCTTAGCGGGAGGGGGCACAGATACGCAGTATTTT

J: TRBJ1-2
V: TRBV30
size: few
D: .
CDR3: CACQVNYGYTF
DNA: TGTGCCTGCCAAGTGAACTATGGCTACACCTTC

J: TRBJ2-3
V: TRBV5-1
size: .
D: .
CDR3: CASSLDWGWGTDTQYF
DNA: TGCGCCAGCAGCTTGGATTGGGGTTGGGGCACAGATACGCAGTATTTT

J: TRBJ2-7
V: TRBV7-2
size: .
D: TRBD2
CDR3: CASSRNSVAGSYEQYF
DNA: TGTGCCAGCAGCCGTAACTCGGTAGCGGGATCCTACGAGCAGTACTTC

J: TRBJ1-2
V: TRBV5-4
size: .
D: .
CDR3: CASSSPGAYGYTF
DNA: TGTGCCAGCAGCTCCCCCGGGGCTTATGGCTACACCTTC

J: TRBJ2-4
V: TRBV11-2
size: .
D: .
CDR3: CASRRLGKNIQYF
DNA: TGTGCCAGCAGGCGACTAGGCAAAAACATTCAGTACTTC

J: TRBJ2-1
V: TRBV7-3
size: .
D: .
CDR3: CASSEQGRPYNEQFF
DNA: TGTGCCAGCAGCGAACAGGGAAGGCCCTACAATGAGCAGTTCTTC

J: TRBJ1-2
V: TRBV27
size: .
D: .
CDR3: CASSLMGPNYGYTF
DNA: TGTGCCAGCAGCCTCATGGGCCCGAACTATGGCTACACCTTC

J: TRBJ2-1
V: TRBV19
size: .
D: TRBD2
CDR3: CASSIVTSGYNEQFF
DNA: TGTGCCAGTAGTATCGTGACTAGCGGATACAATGAGCAGTTCTTC

J: TRBJ2-7
V: TRBV15
size: .
D: TRBD1
CDR3: CATSTSGGEQYF
DNA: TGTGCCACCAGCACCTCAGGGGGCGAGCAGTACTTC

J: TRBJ2-5
V: TRBV5-1
size: once
D: .
CDR3: CASSLGPRAAQETQYF
DNA: TGCGCCAGCAGCTTGGGCCCCAGGGCGGCCCAAGAGACCCAGTACTTC

J: TRBJ2-2
V: TRBV6-5
size: .
D: .
CDR3: CASSYSRPGTGELFF
DNA: TGTGCCAGCAGTTACTCCCGCCCGGGCACCGGGGAGCTGTTTTTT

J: TRBJ1-6
V: TRBV2
size: .
D: .
CDR3: CASRPPRDLDSPLHF
DNA: TGTGCCAGCAGGCCCCCCAGAGACCTAGATTCACCCCTCCACTTT